The 24 T cell receptor beta chains given below trace back to one sample, sequenced in a study of patients and donors after allogeneic stem cell transplantation. TCRdb re-called the RT-PCR reads with MiXCR, one entry per CDR3 protein. The top ten clones hold approximately 5.9% of a sample with more than 850,000 distinct CDR3 sequences, 15% to 20% of them seen once. Sequencing used blood, either unsorted or a sorted T cell fraction (not recorded which). Receptors originate from a human donor who was either an allogeneic HSCT recipient or a stem cell or donor lymphocyte infusion donor (not recorded which). It is not recorded whose cells these are; they may come from a transplant donor.

The V and J genes are TRBV19 and TRBJ2-2; TRBD1 aligns across 9 bases. The V gene's germline CDR1 is LNHDA and CDR2 SQIVND (reference sequence). CDR3 length: 16 residues. Losses at the gene ends were 10 bases for V and 5 bases for J; bases not matched to a gene: 14. DNA of the CDR3: TGTGCCACCTCACGGCCCGGGACAGGGTCAACCGGGGAGCTGTTTTTT. It yields the protein CATSRPGTGSTGELFF.

The chain links TRBV4-3 to TRBJ1-5; tentative D call: TRBD1 (5 bases). The CDR3 consists of 14 residues. V lost 2 bases, J lost 4 bases, and 9 bases lay in between. CDR1 is LGHNA and CDR2 is YSLEER in the germline V gene. CDR3 in DNA: TGCGCCAGCAGCCAATCACAGGCGAATCAGCCCCAGCATTTT. Its protein is CASSQSQANQPQHF.

The chain couples TRBV6-5 to TRBJ2-1, with TRBD2 as a possible D gene (6 bases). Germline CDR1 reads MNHEY; CDR2 reads SVGAGI. The CDR3 extends over 15 amino acids. V was cut by 2 bases and J by 5 bases, with 13 bases left in between. CDR3 sequence reads: CASSYQGGYDNEQFF. The DNA for the CDR3 is TGTGCCAGCAGTTACCAGGGAGGTTACGACAATGAGCAGTTCTTC.

V and J are TRBV20-1 and TRBJ2-5; the match to TRBD2 covers 7 bases. The germline CDR1 and CDR2 sequences are DFQATT and SNEGSKA (reference sequence). The CDR3 is 16 amino acids. The trim removed 0 bases at V and 2 bases at J, leaving 9 bases unmatched. Here the CDR3 DNA reads TGCAGTGCTAGAGATGACGGCGGGGGACGACAAGAGACCCAGTACTTC. This sequence encodes CSARDDGGGRQETQYF.

This clonotype turned up a few times. This chain joins TRBV7-2 and TRBJ1-5; D is uncertain. Trimming took off 4 bases at V and 3 bases at J, with 10 bases between the two ends. This CDR3 spans 14 amino acids. Germline V gene sequence: CDR1 SGHTA, CDR2 FQGNSA. Here the CDR3 DNA reads TGTGCCAGCAGCTCCGACGGAAACAATCAGCCCCAGCATTTT. Encoded protein: CASSSDGNNQPQHF. The complete variable domain, with remaining parts taken from reference TRBV7-2 and TRBJ1-5, reads GAGVSQSPSNKVTEKGKDVELRCDPISGHTALYWYRQSLGQGLEFLIYFQGNSAPDKSGLPSDRFSAERTGGSVSTLTIQRTQQEDSAVYLCASSSDGNNQPQHFGDGTRLSIL.

The V gene is TRBV7-2, the J gene TRBJ2-2; D assignment may be TRBD1 or TRBD2 (5 bases each). The CDR3 contains 15 residues. Trimming cost V 5 bases and J 2 bases, with 12 bases left between them. Germline assignment: CDR1 SGHTA and CDR2 FQGNSA. CDR3 in amino acids: CASSTTGTNTGELFF. CDR3 coding DNA: TGTGCCAGCAGCACCACCGGGACCAACACCGGGGAGCTGTTTTTT.

The chain links TRBV4-3 to TRBJ2-3, with D tentatively TRBD2 (6 bases). This CDR3 has 17 amino acids. Germline CDR1 reads LGHNA; CDR2 reads YSLEER. V was shortened by 2 bases and J by 0 bases, with 15 bases between the two germline ends. CDR3 amino acids: CASSQMWPGTSTDTQYF. The CDR3 nucleotides read TGCGCCAGCAGCCAAATGTGGCCCGGGACTAGCACAGATACGCAGTATTTT.

This clonotype was counted many times. The chain joins TRBV6-5 to TRBJ1-2; D remains ambiguous. Per germline, CDR1 MNHEY and CDR2 SVGAGI. The CDR3 is 13 amino acids. Deletions cut 3 bases from V and 8 bases from J, with 13 bases between. The DNA for the CDR3 is TGTGCCAGCAGTTATAAGGGCCCGGGAGGCTACACCTTC. This translates into CASSYKGPGGYTF.

This rearrangement joins TRBV7-3 to TRBJ1-5, with 9 bases fitting TRBD1. Germline values: CDR1 SGHTA, CDR2 FQGTGA. Trimming cost V 5 bases and J 7 bases; bases outside gene matches: 12. CDR3 size: 16 residues. DNA of the CDR3: TGTGCCAGCAGCAACGGGACAGGGTATGCAGACCAGCCCCAGCATTTT. Amino acid sequence: CASSNGTGYADQPQHF.

The V gene is TRBV30, the J gene TRBJ2-4, with D perhaps matching TRBD1 (5 bases). Trimming stripped 2 bases from V and 1 base from J, with 6 bases between. The V gene's germline CDR1 is GTSNPN and CDR2 SVGIG (reference sequence). This CDR3 has 13 amino acids. CDR3 loop: CAWSPGAKNIQYF. CDR3 nucleotide sequence: TGTGCCTGGAGTCCAGGGGCCAAAAACATTCAGTACTTC.

V is TRBV5-1 and J is TRBJ2-2, with no clear D. Per the germline V gene, CDR1 is SGHRS and CDR2 is YFSETQ. V lost 4 bases to trimming and J lost 0 bases, with 7 bases between them. The CDR3 consists of 14 residues. CDR3 sequence reads: CASSPVPNTGELFF. The CDR3 nucleotides read TGCGCCAGCAGCCCCGTCCCGAACACCGGGGAGCTGTTTTTT.

This clonotype was observed at least ten times. The rearrangement uses TRBV12-3 or TRBV12-4 and TRBJ1-1, with D possibly being TRBD1 (5 bases). Trimming removed 2 bases from V and 2 bases from J, with 21 bases in between. This CDR3 spans 18 amino acids. The DNA of the CDR3 is TGTGCCAGCAGTTTATATGCCATGGCGGGGGAGGTAAACACTGAAGCTTTCTTT. Protein sequence: CASSLYAMAGEVNTEAFF.

The rearrangement uses TRBV7-2 and TRBJ1-5; 10 bases are a match to TRBD1. Germline V lookup: CDR1 SGHTA, CDR2 FQGNSA. Losses at the gene ends were 5 bases for V and 6 bases for J; bases not matched to a gene: 4. The CDR3 spans 14 residues. The CDR3 nucleotides read TGTGCCAGCAGCCCACGGACAGGGGGTCAGCCCCAGCATTTT. Protein sequence: CASSPRTGGQPQHF.

The chain joins TRBV29-1 to TRBJ2-3; TRBD1 agrees at 9 bases. This CDR3 contains 13 residues. V shed 7 bases, J shed 2 bases, and the junction held 4 bases outside the gene matches. Germline V gene sequence: CDR1 SQVTM, CDR2 ANQGSEA. DNA of the CDR3: TGCAGCGGTGGGGACAGGGCCACAGATACGCAGTATTTT. It specifies CSGGDRATDTQYF.

The genes are TRBV6-1 and TRBJ2-1; a possible D gene is TRBD2 (6 bases). The V gene lost 7 bases and the J gene lost 7 bases, with 20 bases spanning the gap. Per germline, CDR1 MNHNS and CDR2 SASEGT. The CDR3 length is 15 residues. CDR3 in amino acids: CASTESTGLGNEQFF. CDR3 DNA sequence: TGTGCCAGCACCGAGTCGACGGGACTCGGAAATGAGCAGTTCTTC.

This clonotype was recorded a few times. The V call is TRBV7-2, the J call TRBJ2-1, with 15 bases identical to TRBD2. The junction had 4 bases not matched to a gene; V was cut back by 7 bases and J by 6 bases. Germline V gene lookup returns CDR1 SGHTA and CDR2 FQGNSA. The CDR3 has 15 residues. In DNA form, the CDR3 reads TGTGCCAGCACCAGGACTAGCGGGGGGGCCAATGAGCAGTTCTTC. Residues: CASTRTSGGANEQFF. The entire variable domain, with the rest obtained from reference TRBV7-2 and TRBJ2-1, is as follows: GAGVSQSPSNKVTEKGKDVELRCDPISGHTALYWYRQSLGQGLEFLIYFQGNSAPDKSGLPSDRFSAERTGGSVSTLTIQRTQQEDSAVYLCASTRTSGGANEQFFGPGTRLTVL.

The CDR3 nucleotides read TGTGCCAGCAGCCCTTCTTCCGGGCTAGCTTGGGAGACCCAGTACTTC. Amino acid sequence: CASSPSSGLAWETQYF. V gene TRBV4-2 combines with J gene TRBJ2-5; D might be TRBD2 (5 bases). Deletions cut 4 bases from V and 5 bases from J, with 20 bases between. The germline V gene encodes CDR1 LGHNA and CDR2 YNFKEQ. The CDR3 length is 16 residues.

This chain uses TRBV24-1 with TRBJ1-2; D unresolved. Germline CDR1 KGHDR, CDR2 SFDVKD. V was cut by 4 bases and J by 4 bases, with 12 bases left in between. This CDR3 is built from 14 residues. CDR3 residues: CATSDGRRAYGYTF. The CDR3 DNA sequence: TGTGCCACCAGTGACGGACGGAGGGCCTATGGCTACACCTTC.

The rearrangement joins TRBV20-1 to TRBJ2-6; D is uncertain. V lost 2 bases to trimming and J lost 4 bases, with 9 bases between them. The CDR3 has 14 residues. Germline CDR1 and CDR2: DFQATT and SNEGSKA (reference sequence). CDR3 in DNA: TGCAGTGCTAGAAGGATGAGCGGGGCCAACGTCCTGACTTTC. It specifies CSARRMSGANVLTF.

This clonotype was observed a handful of times. The V gene is TRBV29-1, the J gene TRBJ2-6; no clear D gene. This CDR3 region has 16 residues. Looked up from germline, CDR1 is SQVTM and CDR2 is ANQGSEA. Deletions cut 4 bases from V and 0 bases from J, with 13 bases between. CDR3 sequence: CSVVTRVGSGANVLTF. The CDR3 DNA reads TGCAGCGTTGTGACACGGGTAGGCTCTGGGGCCAACGTCCTGACTTTC.

The rearrangement links TRBV12-3 or TRBV12-4 to TRBJ1-3; D may be TRBD1 (6 bases). This CDR3 is 17 amino acids long. Trimming cost V 2 bases and J 0 bases, with 14 bases left between them. CDR3 nucleotides: TGTGCCAGCAGTTTAATGGGACACACAGGCTCTGGAAACACCATATATTTT. This codes for CASSLMGHTGSGNTIYF.

This clonotype was observed a few times. The rearrangement uses TRBV5-1 and TRBJ2-7; maybe TRBD2 (6 bases). The CDR3 consists of 13 residues. The V end lost 1 base, the J end lost 12 bases, and 17 bases lay between the germline ends. From germline, CDR1 is SGHRS and CDR2 YFSETQ. Here the CDR3 reads CASSLSDSGGVYF. The DNA for the CDR3 is TGCGCCAGCAGCTTGAGTGACTCCGGAGGGGTGTACTTC. Full variable domain (remainder filled in from reference TRBV5-1 and TRBJ2-7): KAGVTQTPRYLIKTRGQQVTLSCSPISGHRSVSWYQQTPGQGLQFLFEYFSETQRNKGNFPGRFSGRQFSNSRSEMNVSTLELGDSALYLCASSLSDSGGVYFGPGTRLTVT.

This rearrangement joins TRBV7-8 to TRBJ2-3, with TRBD1 identical over 7 bases. The CDR3 extends over 16 amino acids. Germline assignment: CDR1 SGHVS and CDR2 FQNEAQ. J was trimmed by 5 bases and V by 5 bases; bases with no gene match: 13. The CDR3 DNA follows: TGTGCCAGCAGCCCAGCGATACAGGGGAAGGTAGATACGCAGTATTTT. This sequence encodes CASSPAIQGKVDTQYF.

The V and J genes are TRBV28 and TRBJ2-7, with D perhaps TRBD2 (5 bases). Germline assignment: CDR1 MDHEN and CDR2 SYDVKM. The length of the CDR3 is 12 residues. V lost 6 bases and J lost 4, with 10 bases in between. The CDR3 nucleotides are TGTGCCAGCAGAGTCGGCGGGTACGAGCAGTACTTC. Translation gives CASRVGGYEQYF.